This TCR beta chain emerged from a study of cytomegalovirus exposure and HLA in healthy donors. Study details: The 110 or so validation repertoires used the same platform as the 650 to 850 first-cohort repertoires, a later analysis reported. The study, taken as a whole, reports: The CMV antigen specificity of a few CMV-associated chains was confirmed through in vitro analysis. For most TCR sequences rarity was the rule, although some public TCRs occurred in many donors.

Sequenced by immunoSEQ multiplex PCR; TCRdb stores in-frame clones only, minus some. The table shows about 88,000 clones, with more than 70% occurring only once. As for this clone: The antigen is not known.

The sequence was obtained from a woman aged 18-29 years in good health and CMV-seropositive. What was sequenced was PBMCs.

CDR3 amino acids: CASSYGAGAGETQYF. CDR3 bases: TGTGCCAGCAGTTACGGAGCGGGGGCGGGTGAGACCCAGTACTTC. The chain recombines TRBV6-5 with TRBJ2-5; 8 nucleotides line up with TRBD2. V shed 2 bases and J 5 bases; nucleotides not matched to a gene: 7. The CDR3 is made up of 15 amino acids. Germline CDR1 is MNHEY and CDR2 is SVGAGI.